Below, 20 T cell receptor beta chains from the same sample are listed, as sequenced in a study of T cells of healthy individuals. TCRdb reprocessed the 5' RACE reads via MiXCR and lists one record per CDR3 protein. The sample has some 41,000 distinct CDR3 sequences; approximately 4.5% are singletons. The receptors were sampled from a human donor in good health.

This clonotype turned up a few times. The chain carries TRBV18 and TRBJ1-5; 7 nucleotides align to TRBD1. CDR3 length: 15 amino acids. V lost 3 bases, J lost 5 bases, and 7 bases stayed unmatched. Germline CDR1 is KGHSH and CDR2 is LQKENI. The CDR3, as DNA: TGTGCCAGCTCACCCCCGGACAGGAGATATCAGCCCCAGCATTTT. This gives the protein CASSPPDRRYQPQHF. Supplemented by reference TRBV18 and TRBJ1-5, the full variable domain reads NAGVMQNPRHLVRRRGQEARLRCSPMKGHSHVYWYRQLPEEGLKFMVYLQKENIIDESGMPKERFSAEFPKEGPSILRIQQVVRGDSAAYFCASSPPDRRYQPQHFGDGTRLSIL.

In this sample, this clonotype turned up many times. The CDR3 is CASSSEADTQYF. The CDR3 nucleotides are TGTGCCAGCAGTAGCGAGGCAGATACGCAGTATTTT. This chain uses TRBV6-6 with TRBJ2-3; D is unresolved. V was clipped by 5 bases and J by 4 bases, with 7 bases between them. This CDR3 is built from 12 residues. Germline V gives CDR1 MNHNY, CDR2 SVGAGI (reference sequence).

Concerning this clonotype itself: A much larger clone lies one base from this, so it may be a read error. The CDR3 DNA is TGTGCCAGCAGCTCGCGGACAGGGACGGCAAACGAGCAGTACTTC. It yields the protein CASSSRTGTANEQYF. This chain joins TRBV7-9 and TRBJ2-7, with 8 nucleotides matching TRBD1. From germline, CDR1 is SEHNR and CDR2 FQNEAQ (reference sequence). The CDR3 extends over 15 amino acids. V lost 4 bases and J lost 5; bases outside the gene matches: 10.

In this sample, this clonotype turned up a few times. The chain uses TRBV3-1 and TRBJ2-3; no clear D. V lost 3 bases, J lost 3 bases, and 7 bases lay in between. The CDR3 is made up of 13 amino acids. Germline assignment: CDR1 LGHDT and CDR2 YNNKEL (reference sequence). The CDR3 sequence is CASSQTRTDTQYF. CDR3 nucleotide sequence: TGTGCCAGCAGCCAGACTCGTACAGATACGCAGTATTTT.

CDR3 sequence (DNA): TGTGCCAGCAGTGACTCGGCGGGAGGGTCCAATGAGCAGTTCTTC. It is translated as CASSDSAGGSNEQFF. The V call is TRBV6-4, the J call TRBJ2-1, with 9 nucleotides matching TRBD2. The V gene end was trimmed by 0 bases and the J gene end by 6 bases; junction bases not matched to a gene: 3. This CDR3 spans 15 amino acids. Germline-derived CDR1 and CDR2 are MRHNA and SNTAGT.

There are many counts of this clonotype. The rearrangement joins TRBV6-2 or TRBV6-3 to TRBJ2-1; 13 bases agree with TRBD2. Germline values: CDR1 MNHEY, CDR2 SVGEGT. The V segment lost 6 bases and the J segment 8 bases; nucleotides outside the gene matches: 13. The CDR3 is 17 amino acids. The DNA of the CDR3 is TGTGCCAGCAGGTGGACTAGCGGGAGTACGGGGGGTGATGAGCAGTTCTTC. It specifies CASRWTSGSTGGDEQFF.

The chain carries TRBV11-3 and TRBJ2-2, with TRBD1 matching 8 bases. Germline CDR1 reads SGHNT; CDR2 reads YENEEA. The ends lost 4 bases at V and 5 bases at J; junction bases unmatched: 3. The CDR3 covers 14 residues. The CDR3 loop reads CASSSRQGTGELFF. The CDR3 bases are TGTGCCAGCAGCTCCCGACAGGGGACCGGGGAGCTGTTTTTT. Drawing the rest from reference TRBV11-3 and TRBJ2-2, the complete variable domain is EAGVVQSPRYKIIEKKQPVAFWCNPISGHNTLYWYLQNLGQGPELLIRYENEEAVDDSQLPKDRFSAERLKGVDSTLKIQPAELGDSAVYLCASSSRQGTGELFFGEGSRLTVL.

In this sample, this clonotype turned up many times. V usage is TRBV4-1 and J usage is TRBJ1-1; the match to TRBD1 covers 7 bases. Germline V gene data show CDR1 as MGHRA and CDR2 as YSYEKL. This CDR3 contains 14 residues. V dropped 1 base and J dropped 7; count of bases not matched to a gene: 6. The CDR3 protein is CASSQAGTAHEAFF. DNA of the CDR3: TGCGCCAGCAGCCAAGCCGGGACAGCTCATGAAGCTTTCTTT.

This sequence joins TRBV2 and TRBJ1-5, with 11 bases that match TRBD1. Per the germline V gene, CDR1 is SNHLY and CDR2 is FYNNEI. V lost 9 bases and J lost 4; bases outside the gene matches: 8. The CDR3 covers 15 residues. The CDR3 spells CASAKGDRGNQPQHF. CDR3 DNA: TGTGCCAGTGCGAAAGGGGACAGGGGGAATCAGCCCCAGCATTTT.

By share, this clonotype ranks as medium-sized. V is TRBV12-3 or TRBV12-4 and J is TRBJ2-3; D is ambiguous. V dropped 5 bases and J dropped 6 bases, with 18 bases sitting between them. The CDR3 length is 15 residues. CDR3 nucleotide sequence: TGTGCCAGCAGTCTCGGGCCTCTTAGGAGTGATACGCAGTATTTT. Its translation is CASSLGPLRSDTQYF.

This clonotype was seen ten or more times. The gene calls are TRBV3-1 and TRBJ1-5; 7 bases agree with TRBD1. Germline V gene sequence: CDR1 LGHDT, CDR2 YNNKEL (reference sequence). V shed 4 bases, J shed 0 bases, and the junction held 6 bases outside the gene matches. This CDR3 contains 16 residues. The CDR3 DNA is TGTGCCAGCAGCCCAACCAGGGGGTCTAGCAATCAGCCCCAGCATTTT. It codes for CASSPTRGSSNQPQHF. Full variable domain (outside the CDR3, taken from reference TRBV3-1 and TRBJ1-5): DTAVSQTPKYLVTQMGNDKSIKCEQNLGHDTMYWYKQDSKKFLKIMFSYNNKELIINETVPNRFSPKSPDKAHLNLHINSLELGDSAVYFCASSPTRGSSNQPQHFGDGTRLSIL.

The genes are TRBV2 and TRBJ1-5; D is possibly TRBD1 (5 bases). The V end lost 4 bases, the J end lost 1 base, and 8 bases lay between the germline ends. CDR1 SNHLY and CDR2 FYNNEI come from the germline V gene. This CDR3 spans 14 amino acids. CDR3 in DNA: TGTGCCAGCAGTGGGACAAGGAGCAATCAGCCCCAGCATTTT. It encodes CASSGTRSNQPQHF. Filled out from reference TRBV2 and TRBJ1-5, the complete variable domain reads EPEVTQTPSHQVTQMGQEVILRCVPISNHLYFYWYRQILGQKVEFLVSFYNNEISEKSEIFDDQFSVERPDGSNFTLKIRSTKLEDSAMYFCASSGTRSNQPQHFGDGTRLSIL.

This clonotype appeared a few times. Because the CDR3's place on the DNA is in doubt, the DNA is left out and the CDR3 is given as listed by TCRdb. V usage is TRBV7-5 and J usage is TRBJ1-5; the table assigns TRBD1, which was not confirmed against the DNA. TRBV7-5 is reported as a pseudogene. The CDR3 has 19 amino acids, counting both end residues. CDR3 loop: CISVPEAPGTGTYNQPQHF.

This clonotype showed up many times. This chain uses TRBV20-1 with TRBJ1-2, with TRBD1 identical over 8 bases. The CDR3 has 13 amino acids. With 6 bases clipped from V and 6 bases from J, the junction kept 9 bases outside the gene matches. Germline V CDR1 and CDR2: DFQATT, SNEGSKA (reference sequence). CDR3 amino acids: CSARRTGRNGYTF. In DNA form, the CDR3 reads TGCAGTGCAAGGAGGACAGGGAGAAATGGCTACACCTTC.

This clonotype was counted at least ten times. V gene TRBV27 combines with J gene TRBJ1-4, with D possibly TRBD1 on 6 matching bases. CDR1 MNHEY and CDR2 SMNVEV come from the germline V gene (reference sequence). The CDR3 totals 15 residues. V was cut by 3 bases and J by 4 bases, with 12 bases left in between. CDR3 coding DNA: TGTGCCAGCAGTTTGTACAGGGACGTTAATGAAAAACTGTTTTTT. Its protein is CASSLYRDVNEKLFF.

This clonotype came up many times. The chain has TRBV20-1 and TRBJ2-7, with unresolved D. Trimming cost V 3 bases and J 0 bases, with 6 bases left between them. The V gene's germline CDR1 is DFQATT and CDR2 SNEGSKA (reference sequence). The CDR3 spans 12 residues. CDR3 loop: CSARESSYEQYF. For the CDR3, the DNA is TGCAGTGCTAGGGAAAGCTCCTACGAGCAGTACTTC.

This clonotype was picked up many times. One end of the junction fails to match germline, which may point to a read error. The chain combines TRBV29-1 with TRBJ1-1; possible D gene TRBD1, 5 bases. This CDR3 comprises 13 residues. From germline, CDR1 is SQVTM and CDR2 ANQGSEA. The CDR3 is CSAEQEDATEAFF. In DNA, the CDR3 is TGCAGCGCTGAACAGGAGGATGCCACTGAAGCTTTCTTT. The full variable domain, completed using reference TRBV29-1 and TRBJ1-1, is SAVISQKPSRDICQRGTSLTIQCQVDSQVTMMFWYRQQPGQSLTLIATANQGSEATYESGFVIDKFPISRPNLTFSTLTVSNMSPEDSSIYLCSAEQEDATEAFFGQGTRLTVV.

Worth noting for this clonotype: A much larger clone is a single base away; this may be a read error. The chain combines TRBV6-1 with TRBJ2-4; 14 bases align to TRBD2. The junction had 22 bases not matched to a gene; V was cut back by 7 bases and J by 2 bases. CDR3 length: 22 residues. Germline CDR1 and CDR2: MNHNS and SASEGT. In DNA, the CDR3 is TGTGCCAGCAACATAAGGACCGGGATGGGACTAGCGGGAGTTGCGACCAAAAACATTCAGTACTTC. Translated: CASNIRTGMGLAGVATKNIQYF.

As DNA, the CDR3 is TGTGCCAGCAGCCATTCGAACATTGCTAATGAAAAACTGTTTTTT. It codes for CASSHSNIANEKLFF. This chain uses TRBV14 with TRBJ1-4; D is uncertain. Trimming cost V 3 bases and J 3 bases, with 11 bases left between them. The length of the CDR3 is 15 residues. Germline CDR1 SGHDN, CDR2 FVKESK.

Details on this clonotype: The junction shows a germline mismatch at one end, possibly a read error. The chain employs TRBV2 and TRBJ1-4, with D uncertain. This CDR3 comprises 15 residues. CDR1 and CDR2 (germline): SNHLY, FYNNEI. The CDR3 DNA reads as TGTGCCAGCAGCGCCGAGACACCAACTGATGAAAAACTGTTTTTT. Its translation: CASSAETPTDEKLFF.